This TCR beta chain emerged from a study of identical twins. Study-wide findings and caveats: Conclusions leaned on cross-sectional statistical analysis and did not track the same donors over time.

This clonotype was seen many times. Antigen: not known. This CDR3 spans 15 amino acids. Trimming took 7 bases from V and 1 from J, leaving 19 bases between them. From germline, CDR1 is SQVTM and CDR2 ANQGSEA. Healthy Caucasians alone served as donors. Template switching created a universal primer site, and the cDNA included unique molecular identifiers. TCRdb analysed the 5' RACE reads with MiXCR anew, one entry per CDR3 protein. The data show hundreds of thousands of distinct CDR3 sequences, approximately 8% seen once. This sample was shared with a second study, whose subject was yellow fever vaccine responses in identical twins. That paper adds: Twins reportedly showed a vaccine T cell response that seemed partly convergent and partly personalized.

The receptor's source is a woman aged 18-29 years in good health. The rearrangement links TRBV29-1 to TRBJ2-5; D gene ambiguous. The specimen was CD8+ T cells sorted from blood. The CDR3 loop is CSAPVNTVLQETQYF. The CDR3 bases are TGCAGCGCCCCGGTCAATACAGTTCTCCAAGAGACCCAGTACTTC.